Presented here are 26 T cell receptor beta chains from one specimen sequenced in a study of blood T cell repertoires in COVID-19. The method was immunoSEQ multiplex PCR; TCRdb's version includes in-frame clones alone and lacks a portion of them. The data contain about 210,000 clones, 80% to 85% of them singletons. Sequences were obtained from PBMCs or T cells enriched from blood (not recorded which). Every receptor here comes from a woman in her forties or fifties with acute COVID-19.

The CDR3 DNA follows: TGTGCCAGCAGTTACGGGGCGACAGGGGAAGCTTTCTTT. It codes for CASSYGATGEAFF. The chain is built from TRBV6-2 or TRBV6-3 and TRBJ1-1; 7 positions agree with TRBD1. From germline, CDR1 is MNHEY and CDR2 SVGEGT. The trim removed 2 bases at V and 8 bases at J, leaving 5 bases unmatched. This CDR3 is built from 13 residues.

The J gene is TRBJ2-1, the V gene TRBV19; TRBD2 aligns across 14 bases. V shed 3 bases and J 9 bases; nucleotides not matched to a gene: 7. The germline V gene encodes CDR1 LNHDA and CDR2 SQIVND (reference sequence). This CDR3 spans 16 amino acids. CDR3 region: CASSMGGTSGSIEQFF. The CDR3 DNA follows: TGTGCCAGTAGTATGGGTGGGACTAGCGGGAGTATTGAGCAGTTCTTC.

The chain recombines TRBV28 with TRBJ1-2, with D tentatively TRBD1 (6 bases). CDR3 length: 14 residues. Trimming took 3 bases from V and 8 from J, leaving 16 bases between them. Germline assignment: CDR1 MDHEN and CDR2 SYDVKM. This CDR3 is CASSFGGALVGYTF. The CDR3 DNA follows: TGTGCCAGCAGTTTTGGGGGGGCACTGGTGGGCTACACCTTC.

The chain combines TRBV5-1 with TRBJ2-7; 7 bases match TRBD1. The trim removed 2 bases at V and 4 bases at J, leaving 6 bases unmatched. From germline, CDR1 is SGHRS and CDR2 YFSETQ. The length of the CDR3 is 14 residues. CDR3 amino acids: CASSLTSQGYEQYF. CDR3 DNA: TGCGCCAGCAGCTTAACCTCACAGGGGTACGAGCAGTACTTC. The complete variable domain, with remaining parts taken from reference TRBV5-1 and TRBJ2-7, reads KAGVTQTPRYLIKTRGQQVTLSCSPISGHRSVSWYQQTPGQGLQFLFEYFSETQRNKGNFPGRFSGRQFSNSRSEMNVSTLELGDSALYLCASSLTSQGYEQYFGPGTRLTVT.

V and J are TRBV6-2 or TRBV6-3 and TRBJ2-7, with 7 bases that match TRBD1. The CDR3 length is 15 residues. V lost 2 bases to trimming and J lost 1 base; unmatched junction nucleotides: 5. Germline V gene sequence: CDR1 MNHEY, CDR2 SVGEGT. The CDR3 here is CASSYVGQSSYEQYF. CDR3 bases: TGTGCCAGCAGTTACGTGGGACAGAGTTCCTACGAGCAGTACTTC.

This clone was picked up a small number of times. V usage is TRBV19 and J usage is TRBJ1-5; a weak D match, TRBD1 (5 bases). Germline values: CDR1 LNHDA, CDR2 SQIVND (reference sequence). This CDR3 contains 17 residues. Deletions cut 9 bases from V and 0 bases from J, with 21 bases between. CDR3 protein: CASTVGAGRDSNQPQHF. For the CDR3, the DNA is TGTGCCAGCACGGTTGGGGCAGGGAGGGATAGCAATCAGCCCCAGCATTTT.

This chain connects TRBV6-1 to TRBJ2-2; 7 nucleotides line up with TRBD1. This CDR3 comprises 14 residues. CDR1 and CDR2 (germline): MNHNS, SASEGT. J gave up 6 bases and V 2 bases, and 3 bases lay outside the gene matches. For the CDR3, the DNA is TGTGCCAGCAGTGAACAGGGGACAGCCGGGGAGCTGTTTTTT. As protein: CASSEQGTAGELFF.

CDR3 amino acids: CASSIDGNYGYTF. CDR3 DNA: TGTGCCAGTAGTATAGACGGGAACTATGGCTACACCTTC. The chain joins TRBV19 to TRBJ1-2; D ambiguous. Deletions cut 0 bases from V and 2 bases from J, with 4 bases between. In germline, CDR1 is LNHDA, CDR2 SQIVND (reference sequence). The CDR3 totals 13 residues.

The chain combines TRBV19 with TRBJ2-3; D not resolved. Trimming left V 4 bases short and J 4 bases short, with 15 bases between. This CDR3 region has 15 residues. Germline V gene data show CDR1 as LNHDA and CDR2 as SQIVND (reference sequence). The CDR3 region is CASSNRVGAPDTQYF. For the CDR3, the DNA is TGTGCCAGTAGTAACCGGGTTGGAGCGCCAGATACGCAGTATTTT.

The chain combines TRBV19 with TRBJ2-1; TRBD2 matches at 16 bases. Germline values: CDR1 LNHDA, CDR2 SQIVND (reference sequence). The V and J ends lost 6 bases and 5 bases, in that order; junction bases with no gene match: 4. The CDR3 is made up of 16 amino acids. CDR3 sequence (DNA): TGTGCCAGTAGCGGGACTAGCGGGAGGGCCAACAATGAGCAGTTCTTC. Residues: CASSGTSGRANNEQFF.

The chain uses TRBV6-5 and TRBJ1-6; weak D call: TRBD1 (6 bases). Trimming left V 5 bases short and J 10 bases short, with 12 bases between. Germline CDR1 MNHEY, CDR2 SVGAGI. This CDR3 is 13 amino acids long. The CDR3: CASSIQGNSPLHF. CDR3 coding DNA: TGTGCCAGCAGTATCCAGGGGAACTCACCCCTCCACTTT.

The CDR3 DNA reads as TGTGCCAGCAGCGTACTAGCGGTATCTCCGGGGGGGCAGTATTTT. Protein: CASSVLAVSPGGQYF. The V gene is TRBV7-2, the J gene TRBJ2-3; 8 positions match TRBD2. Germline CDR1 SGHTA, CDR2 FQGNSA. Trimming at V came to 5 bases and at J to 11 bases, leaving 15 bases not matched to a gene. This CDR3 is built from 15 residues.

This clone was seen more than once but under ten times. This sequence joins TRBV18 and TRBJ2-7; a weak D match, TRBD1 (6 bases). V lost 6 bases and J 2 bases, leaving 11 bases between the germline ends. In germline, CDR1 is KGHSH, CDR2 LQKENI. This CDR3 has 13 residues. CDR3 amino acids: CASSTGTTYEQYF. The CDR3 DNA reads TGTGCCAGCTCGACAGGAACCACCTACGAGCAGTACTTC.

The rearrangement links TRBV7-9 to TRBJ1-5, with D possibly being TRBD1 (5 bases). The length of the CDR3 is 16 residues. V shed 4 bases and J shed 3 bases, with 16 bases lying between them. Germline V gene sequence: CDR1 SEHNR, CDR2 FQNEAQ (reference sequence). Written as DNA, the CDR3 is TGTGCCAGCAGCTCCATGCTAAGGGGCGACAATCAGCCCCAGCATTTT. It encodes CASSSMLRGDNQPQHF.

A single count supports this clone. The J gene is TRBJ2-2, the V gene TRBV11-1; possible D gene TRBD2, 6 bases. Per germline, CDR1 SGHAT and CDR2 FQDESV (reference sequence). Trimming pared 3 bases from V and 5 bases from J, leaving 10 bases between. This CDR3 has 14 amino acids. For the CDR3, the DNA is TGTGCCAGCAGCTTTGGAGGGGTTACCGGGGAGCTGTTTTTT. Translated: CASSFGGVTGELFF.

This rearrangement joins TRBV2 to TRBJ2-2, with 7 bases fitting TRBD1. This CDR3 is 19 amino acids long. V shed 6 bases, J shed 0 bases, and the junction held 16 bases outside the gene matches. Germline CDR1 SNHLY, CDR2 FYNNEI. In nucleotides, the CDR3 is TGTGCCAGCAGACGAACTGCTGCAGGGGACAGTACGAACACCGGGGAGCTGTTTTTT. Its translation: CASRRTAAGDSTNTGELFF.

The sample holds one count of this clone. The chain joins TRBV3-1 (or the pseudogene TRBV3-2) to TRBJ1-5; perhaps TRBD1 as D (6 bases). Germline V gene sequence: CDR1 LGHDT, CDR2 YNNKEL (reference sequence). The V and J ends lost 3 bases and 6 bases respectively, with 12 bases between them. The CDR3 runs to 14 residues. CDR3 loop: CASSQRSGVQPQHF. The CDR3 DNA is TGTGCCAGCAGCCAGAGATCAGGGGTTCAGCCCCAGCATTTT.

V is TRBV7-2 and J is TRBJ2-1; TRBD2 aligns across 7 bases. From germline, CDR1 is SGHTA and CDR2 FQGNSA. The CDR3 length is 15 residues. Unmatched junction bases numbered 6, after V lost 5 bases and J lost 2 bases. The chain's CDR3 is CASSQAAGPYNEQFF. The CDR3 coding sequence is TGTGCCAGCAGCCAAGCAGCGGGACCCTACAATGAGCAGTTCTTC.

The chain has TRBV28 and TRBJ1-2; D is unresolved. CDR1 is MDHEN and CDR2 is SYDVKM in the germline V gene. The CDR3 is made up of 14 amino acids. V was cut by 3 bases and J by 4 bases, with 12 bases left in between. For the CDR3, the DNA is TGTGCCAGCAGTTTTACACAGCCCCCCTATGGCTACACCTTC. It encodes CASSFTQPPYGYTF.

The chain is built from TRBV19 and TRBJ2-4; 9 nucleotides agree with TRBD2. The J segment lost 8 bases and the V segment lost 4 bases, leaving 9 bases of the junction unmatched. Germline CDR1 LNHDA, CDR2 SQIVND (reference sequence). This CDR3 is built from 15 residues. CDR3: CASSTNSGGRDIQYF. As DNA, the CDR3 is TGTGCCAGTAGTACCAATAGCGGGGGAAGGGACATTCAGTACTTC.

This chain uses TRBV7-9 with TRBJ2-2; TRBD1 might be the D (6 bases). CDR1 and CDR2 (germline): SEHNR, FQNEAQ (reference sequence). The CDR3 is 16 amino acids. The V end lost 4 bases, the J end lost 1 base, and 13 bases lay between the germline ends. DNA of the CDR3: TGTGCCAGCAGCTCCCCAGGGGCGGTGAACACCGGGGAGCTGTTTTTT. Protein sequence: CASSSPGAVNTGELFF.

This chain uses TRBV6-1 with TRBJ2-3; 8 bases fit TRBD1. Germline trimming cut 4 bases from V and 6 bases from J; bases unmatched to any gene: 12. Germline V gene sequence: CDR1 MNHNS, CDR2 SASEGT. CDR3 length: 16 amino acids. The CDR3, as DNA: TGTGCCAGCAGTGGGACAGGGTTTTGGGGGACGGATACGCAGTATTTT. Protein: CASSGTGFWGTDTQYF.

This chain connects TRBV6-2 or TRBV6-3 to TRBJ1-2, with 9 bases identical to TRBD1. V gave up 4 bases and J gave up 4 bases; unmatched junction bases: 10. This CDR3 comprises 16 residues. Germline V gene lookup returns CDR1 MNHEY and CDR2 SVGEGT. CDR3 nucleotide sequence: TGTGCCAGCAGTTGGACCGGGACAGGGAGAGGCTATGGCTACACCTTC. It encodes CASSWTGTGRGYGYTF.

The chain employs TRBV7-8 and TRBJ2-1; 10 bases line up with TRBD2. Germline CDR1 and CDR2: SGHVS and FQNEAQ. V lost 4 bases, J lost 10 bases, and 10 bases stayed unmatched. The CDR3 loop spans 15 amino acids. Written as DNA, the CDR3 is TGTGCCAGCAGCTCCAGTCTAGCGGGGGTGAGGGAGCAGTTCTTC. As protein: CASSSSLAGVREQFF.

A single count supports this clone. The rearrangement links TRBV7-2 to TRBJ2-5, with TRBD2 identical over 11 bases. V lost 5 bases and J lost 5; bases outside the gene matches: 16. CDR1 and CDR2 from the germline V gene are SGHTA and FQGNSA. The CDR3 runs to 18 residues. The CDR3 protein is CASSKTLRRLAGTETQYF. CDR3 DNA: TGTGCCAGCAGCAAGACCCTTCGCCGACTAGCGGGGACCGAGACCCAGTACTTC.

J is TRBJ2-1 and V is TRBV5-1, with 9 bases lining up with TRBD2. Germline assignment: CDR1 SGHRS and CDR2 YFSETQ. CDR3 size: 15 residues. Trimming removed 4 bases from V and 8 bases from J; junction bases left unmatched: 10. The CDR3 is CASSPRGGGADEQFF. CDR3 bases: TGCGCCAGCAGCCCGCGGGGCGGGGGGGCGGATGAGCAGTTCTTC.